Below, one T cell receptor beta chain is given with its context. Its antigen is currently unknown. The germline V gene encodes CDR1 PRHDT and CDR2 FYEKMQ (reference sequence). V was pared by 5 bases and J by 4 bases, with 11 bases between. The CDR3 consists of 13 residues. The sample is drawn from a study of identical twins. Study-level results: Researchers reported excess low generation probability among twin-shared out-of-frame alpha sequences.

Carrying unique molecular identifiers, the cDNA also gained a universal primer site through template switching. TCRdb itself ran the 5' RACE reads through MiXCR, one entry per CDR3 protein. The data contain hundreds of thousands of distinct CDR3 sequences, about 20% of them seen just once; the ten biggest clones take up over 4%. These same data were also listed under a study on T cells expressing NK-cell markers. According to that study: Dominant NKG2C+ clonotypes were found to form roughly 1.0-7.0% of CD8+ T cells in 5 or 6 donors.

Sequencing was done on a sample of PBMCs. The receptor comes from a woman between 18 and 29 years old in good health. The genes are TRBV13 and TRBJ1-2; a weak D match, TRBD1 (5 bases). The CDR3 here is CASSDGALYGYTF. The DNA of the CDR3 is TGTGCCAGCAGCGATGGGGCCCTCTATGGCTACACCTTC. The variable domain in full, completed from reference TRBV13 and TRBJ1-2, reads AAGVIQSPRHLIKEKRETATLKCYPIPRHDTVYWYQQGPGQDPQFLISFYEKMQSDKGSIPDRFSAQQFSDYHSELNMSSLELGDSALYFCASSDGALYGYTFGSGTRLTVV.